Detailed here is one T cell receptor beta chain. The data belong to a study of T cell responses to AZD1222 COVID-19 vaccine. With 1 base clipped from V and 4 bases from J, the junction kept 0 bases outside the gene matches. Germline V gene data show CDR1 as MGHRA and CDR2 as YSYEKL. This CDR3 is 14 amino acids long. Sequencing was performed with immunoSEQ multiplex PCR; in TCRdb, only in-frame clones are kept and a portion is missing. In the table there are about 190,000 clones, approximately 91% of which are singletons. Sequences were derived from peripheral blood, sampled on day 0 of AZD1222 vaccination. The TCR sequence derives from an adult in good health. The chain couples TRBV4-1 to TRBJ2-7, with 11 nucleotides matching TRBD1. The CDR3 coding sequence is TGCGCCAGCAGCCAAGGGGACAGGGGGTACGAGCAGTACTTC. This translates into CASSQGDRGYEQYF.